This T cell receptor beta chain was identified in a study of blood T cells in healthy people across ages. For the second PCR, which ran for about 7 to 12 cycles, a sample-barcoded 5' primer and a J-beta primer mix were used. In TCRdb, the 5' RACE reads were re-called with MiXCR into one record per CDR3 protein. Seen here are roughly 1,300,000 distinct CDR3 sequences, around 59% observed once, and the top ten hold roughly 6.3%. Germline V lookup: CDR1 MNHEY, CDR2 SVGEGT. V was cut by 0 bases and J by 0 bases, with 18 bases left in between. This CDR3 comprises 19 residues. The origin of this receptor is a man between 18 and 35 years old in good health. The chain employs TRBV6-2 or TRBV6-3 and TRBJ1-5, with a possible D match to TRBD1 (6 bases). The source material was blood. This CDR3 is CASSYSSRAGDYSNQPQHF. CDR3 DNA: TGTGCCAGCAGTTACTCGAGTCGGGCAGGGGATTATAGCAATCAGCCCCAGCATTTT.